The 2 T cell receptor beta chains given below trace back to one sample, sequenced in a study of human T cells and chemical hapten exposure. From the RACE reads, TCRdb called clonotypes with MiXCR, one entry per CDR3 protein. The sample includes roughly 82,000 distinct CDR3 sequences, approximately 12% seen only once; the top ten take roughly 3.6%. The time point denotes: patch test 1, 2 weeks after DPC sensitization. As for treatment: therapeutic diphenylcyclopropenone sensitization with weekly scalp DPC. The input for sequencing was whole blood, taken in connection with sensitization to the hapten diphenylcyclopropenone (DPC). The source of these receptors is an older woman with alopecia areata. Some clones in this sample may be carry-over from other donors' samples.

The sample holds many counts of this clonotype. This chain uses TRBV20-1 with TRBJ2-3, with a weak D call TRBD2 (7 bases). Germline loops: CDR1 DFQATT, CDR2 SNEGSKA (reference sequence). The CDR3 length is 14 residues. V gave up 1 base and J gave up 13 bases, with 21 bases separating them. The CDR3 sequence is CSARVGGGPVREYF. CDR3 in DNA: TGCAGTGCTAGAGTTGGGGGGGGCCCCGTTAGGGAGTATTTT.

The chain has TRBV11-3 and TRBJ2-2; D perhaps matches TRBD2 (7 bases). The ends were cut back, 1 base at V and 4 bases at J, with 16 bases in the middle. This CDR3 is 17 amino acids long. Germline CDR1 SGHNT, CDR2 YENEEA. DNA of the CDR3: TGTGCCAGCAGCTTAGTACCCGGGGGCGGGGGCACCGGGGAGCTGTTTTTT. It is translated as CASSLVPGGGGTGELFF. The full variable domain, with the rest looked up from reference TRBV11-3 and TRBJ2-2, is EAGVVQSPRYKIIEKKQPVAFWCNPISGHNTLYWYLQNLGQGPELLIRYENEEAVDDSQLPKDRFSAERLKGVDSTLKIQPAELGDSAVYLCASSLVPGGGGTGELFFGEGSRLTVL.